The present entry profiles one TCR beta chain with its context. Data came from immunoSEQ multiplex PCR; TCRdb stores just in-frame clones and leaves some out. Altogether about 120,000 clones are present, 84% being singletons, with the ten largest covering approximately 3.5%. The data stem from a study of blood T cell repertoires in COVID-19. The overall study: Researchers got acute and convalescent COVID-19 samples from the United States, Italy and Spain. Nucleic acid was either cDNA or gDNA, and it came from T cells, B-cell-depleted T cells, or PBMCs.

This CDR3 is built from 13 residues. Germline CDR1 reads LGHDT; CDR2 reads YNNKEL (reference sequence). Trimming cost V 3 bases and J 0 bases, with 6 bases left between them. The study counted Cohort 3 donors as recovered given two negative PCRs, clearance, or symptom resolution. The genes are TRBV3-1 (or the pseudogene TRBV3-2) and TRBJ2-7; no definite D call. The clonotype comes from a woman in her thirties who had recovered from COVID-19. The source material was PBMCs or T cells enriched from blood (not recorded which). In nucleotides, the CDR3 is TGTGCCAGCAGCCACTTTGTCTCCTACGAGCAGTACTTC. Translation: CASSHFVSYEQYF.